Detailed here is one T cell receptor beta chain. As originally analysed: It was from reference gene primer amplification that nucleated cell counts were estimated. Produced via immunoSEQ multiplex PCR; TCRdb's table is partial and in-frame only. D and trimming come from the DNA, and the V and J calls and clone size come from that table. The repertoire holds hundreds of thousands of clones, about nine tenths seen once, with 6% to 8.5% in the top ten. The sample belongs to a study of blood T cell repertoires in COVID-19. This TCR was sampled from a woman aged 65 to 85 with COVID-19, enrolled during active disease. Material for sequencing was peripheral blood.

The CDR3 region has the DNA TGTGCCAGCAGTGAAGCAGGGGGATTGAACACTGAAGCTTTCTTT. The encoded protein is CASSEAGGLNTEAFF. The V gene is TRBV2, the J gene TRBJ1-1; possibly TRBD1 for D (6 bases). Looked up from germline, CDR1 is SNHLY and CDR2 is FYNNEI. The germline V and J ends were trimmed by 0 bases and 0 bases, with 8 bases remaining between them. The CDR3 spans 15 residues.